A single sample is the source of the 8 T cell receptor beta chains below, sequenced in a study of beta chain features in type 1 diabetes. Sequencing targeted expressed TCRB transcripts, as all isolated RNA had been reverse transcribed. TCRdb keeps only in-frame clones here, not all; method: immunoSEQ multiplex PCR. Of under 250,000 clones in the sample, 25% to 30% were seen once. The sample was central memory CD4+ T cells from blood. The receptors were sampled from a man aged 25 to 40 in good health.

This clone was observed a handful of times. The gene calls are TRBV7-2 and TRBJ2-3; D call uncertain. Germline CDR1 is SGHTA and CDR2 is FQGNSA. V was trimmed by 5 bases and J by 6 bases, leaving 12 bases between them. The CDR3 runs 13 residues. Here the CDR3 reads CASSLDWVDTQYF. As DNA, the CDR3 is TGTGCCAGCAGCCTAGATTGGGTGGATACGCAGTATTTT. Based on the CDR3 plus reference TRBV7-2 and TRBJ2-3, the full variable domain is GAGVSQSPSNKVTEKGKDVELRCDPISGHTALYWYRQSLGQGLEFLIYFQGNSAPDKSGLPSDRFSAERTGGSVSTLTIQRTQQEDSAVYLCASSLDWVDTQYFGPGTRLTVL.

In this sample, this clone turned up a few times. Distinct nucleotide sequences in the sample also encode this CDR3. The rearrangement links TRBV7-9 to TRBJ2-6; D uncertain. V lost 1 base, J lost 0 bases, and 4 bases lay in between. The length of the CDR3 is 15 residues. Germline V gene lookup returns CDR1 SEHNR and CDR2 FQNEAQ (reference sequence). This CDR3 reads CASSLGVSGANVLTF. DNA for the CDR3: TGTGCCAGCAGCTTAGGAGTCTCTGGGGCCAACGTCCTGACTTTC.

The chain uses TRBV4-3 and TRBJ2-3; the D gene is possibly TRBD2 (6 bases). The V gene's germline CDR1 is LGHNA and CDR2 YSLEER. The length of the CDR3 is 16 residues. V dropped 1 base and J dropped 3 bases, with 14 bases sitting between them. The CDR3: CASSQGTARGTDTQYF. The CDR3 DNA reads TGCGCCAGCAGCCAAGGTACTGCCCGGGGGACAGATACGCAGTATTTT.

This chain connects TRBV2 to TRBJ2-4, with D maybe TRBD1 (7 bases). Germline values: CDR1 SNHLY, CDR2 FYNNEI. The ends were cut back, 3 bases at V and 12 bases at J, with 15 bases in the middle. The CDR3 spans 13 residues. CDR3 loop: CASSDRTRDSQYF. The DNA for the CDR3 is TGTGCCAGCAGTGATAGGACGCGGGACAGTCAGTACTTC.

The J gene is TRBJ1-1, the V gene TRBV6-4; D unclear. The germline V gene has CDR1 MRHNA and CDR2 SNTAGT. The CDR3 totals 13 residues. V was cut by 6 bases and J by 1 base, with 9 bases left in between. This chain's CDR3 is CASSITKNTEAFF. The CDR3 DNA sequence: TGTGCCAGCAGCATCACGAAGAACACTGAAGCTTTCTTT.

This chain joins TRBV5-1 and TRBJ2-7; 7 positions agree with TRBD2. CDR3 size: 13 residues. Trimming removed 4 bases from V and 6 bases from J; junction bases left unmatched: 7. Germline values: CDR1 SGHRS, CDR2 YFSETQ. CDR3 in DNA: TGCGCCAGCAGCCGTGCTAGCGGAGGCGAGCAGTACTTC. Encoded protein: CASSRASGGEQYF.

The gene calls are TRBV10-3 and TRBJ2-7; TRBD2 agrees at 13 bases. The length of the CDR3 is 13 residues. CDR1 is ENHRY, CDR2 SYGVKD, per germline. With V trimmed by 10 bases and J by 5 bases, 5 bases remained unmatched. CDR3 coding DNA: TGTGCCACGGGACTAGCGGGATCCAACGAGCAGTACTTC. Its protein is CATGLAGSNEQYF.

The chain recombines TRBV4-3 with TRBJ2-1; D remains ambiguous. This CDR3 is 14 amino acids long. Germline V gives CDR1 LGHNA, CDR2 YSLEER. With 0 bases removed from V and 10 bases from J, the gap between germline ends came to 13 bases. The CDR3 region is CASSQESKAVEQFF. CDR3 DNA sequence: TGCGCCAGCAGCCAAGAGAGTAAGGCGGTAGAGCAGTTCTTC.